Each of the 14 T cell receptor beta chains below was sequenced from the same sample in a study of beta chain features in type 1 diabetes. Every bit of the isolated RNA underwent reverse transcription, so sequencing read expressed TCRB transcripts. Repertoires were generated with immunoSEQ multiplex PCR, while TCRdb's copy carries only in-frame clones and drops some. The data show 310,000 or so clones, 8% seen once. Sequencing was performed on central memory CD4+ T cells from blood. These receptors all come from a woman aged 18 to 35 in good health.

This clone was seen at least ten times. This chain joins TRBV7-2 and TRBJ2-1; D could derive from TRBD1 or TRBD2 (5 bases each). V lost 5 bases, J lost 4 bases, and 18 bases lay in between. CDR1 SGHTA and CDR2 FQGNSA come from the germline V gene. The CDR3 sequence is 16 residues long. CDR3 in amino acids: CASSPSRESSYNEQFF. CDR3 nucleotide sequence: TGTGCCAGCAGCCCGAGCAGGGAGAGCTCTTACAATGAGCAGTTCTTC.

This clone was seen only a few times. The chain uses TRBV7-3 and TRBJ1-2, with D uncertain. Deletions cut 5 bases from V and 4 bases from J, with 14 bases between. The CDR3 has 14 amino acids. Germline V lookup: CDR1 SGHTA, CDR2 FQGTGA. CDR3 protein: CASSSGILGYGYTF. In DNA, the CDR3 is TGTGCCAGCAGCAGCGGGATCCTAGGCTATGGCTACACCTTC.

Ten or more counts support this clone. The chain is built from TRBV19 and TRBJ1-1; D gene uncertain. The ends were cut back, 7 bases at V and 3 bases at J, with 12 bases in the middle. CDR3 size: 13 residues. Germline CDR1 LNHDA, CDR2 SQIVND (reference sequence). CDR3 in DNA: TGTGCCAGTATGGTAGGAGGGTACACTGAAGCTTTCTTT. The encoded protein is CASMVGGYTEAFF.

V gene TRBV5-1 combines with J gene TRBJ2-7; D unclear. Deletions cut 0 bases from V and 2 bases from J, with 12 bases between. The length of the CDR3 is 15 residues. The V gene's germline CDR1 is SGHRS and CDR2 YFSETQ. DNA for the CDR3: TGCGCCAGCAGCTTGGCTCCGGGCGCCGCCTACGAGCAGTACTTC. This codes for CASSLAPGAAYEQYF.

The chain employs TRBV28 and TRBJ2-5; 7 bases are shared with TRBD1. Germline CDR1 and CDR2: MDHEN and SYDVKM. The CDR3 has 14 residues. Germline trimming cut 5 bases from V and 3 bases from J; bases unmatched to any gene: 6. CDR3 residues: CASSSRGTEETQYF. The CDR3 DNA reads as TGTGCCAGCAGTAGTCGAGGGACAGAAGAGACCCAGTACTTC. Using reference TRBV28 and TRBJ2-5 for the parts outside the CDR3, the full variable domain is DVKVTQSSRYLVKRTGEKVFLECVQDMDHENMFWYRQDPGLGLRLIYFSYDVKMKEKGDIPEGYSVSREKKERFSLILESASTNQTSMYLCASSSRGTEETQYFGPGTRLLVL.

This clone was counted ten times or more. The J gene is TRBJ2-1, the V gene TRBV5-8; maybe TRBD2 (5 bases). The CDR3 covers 17 residues. Germline values: CDR1 SGHTS, CDR2 YDEGEE. The ends were cut back, 0 bases at V and 1 base at J, with 14 bases in the middle. In DNA form, the CDR3 reads TGTGCCAGCAGCTTGGTCGTGACTACGGCATCCTACAATGAGCAGTTCTTC. This encodes CASSLVVTTASYNEQFF.

This clone was seen only a few times. This sequence joins TRBV5-4 and TRBJ2-1, with D tentatively TRBD2 (5 bases). The germline V and J ends were trimmed by 3 bases and 7 bases, with 20 bases remaining between them. The CDR3 has 16 residues. CDR1 SGHNT and CDR2 YYREEE come from the germline V gene (reference sequence). CDR3 amino acids: CASSSMLGGVKNEQFF. The CDR3 DNA is TGTGCCAGCAGCTCGATGCTAGGAGGAGTCAAAAATGAGCAGTTCTTC.

This clone was seen only a few times. The chain employs TRBV5-1 and TRBJ1-5, with TRBD1 as a possible D gene (5 bases). Germline CDR1 SGHRS, CDR2 YFSETQ. V was clipped by 6 bases and J by 1 base, with 11 bases between them. This CDR3 region has 14 residues. Here the CDR3 reads CASNSGASNQPQHF. Written as DNA, the CDR3 is TGCGCCAGCAACAGTGGGGCCAGCAATCAGCCCCAGCATTTT.

With regard to this clone: Distinct nucleotide sequences in the sample also encode this CDR3. This chain connects TRBV5-1 to TRBJ1-1, with 9 nucleotides matching TRBD1. The CDR3 spans 14 residues. Trimming removed 0 bases from V and 4 bases from J; junction bases left unmatched: 1. Per the germline V gene, CDR1 is SGHRS and CDR2 is YFSETQ. The CDR3 loop reads CASSLGQGGTEAFF. Written as DNA, the CDR3 is TGCGCCAGCAGCTTGGGACAGGGGGGCACTGAAGCTTTCTTT. Full variable domain (rest looked up from reference TRBV5-1 and TRBJ1-1): KAGVTQTPRYLIKTRGQQVTLSCSPISGHRSVSWYQQTPGQGLQFLFEYFSETQRNKGNFPGRFSGRQFSNSRSEMNVSTLELGDSALYLCASSLGQGGTEAFFGQGTRLTVV.

The CDR3 reads CASTPVGSTEAFF. The CDR3 DNA reads TGTGCCAGCACCCCGGTGGGTTCCACTGAAGCTTTCTTT. The chain couples TRBV25-1 to TRBJ1-1; D not resolved. This CDR3 has 13 residues. Germline CDR1 MGHDK, CDR2 SYGVNS. The ends were cut back, 7 bases at V and 4 bases at J, with 13 bases in the middle. Full variable domain (rest looked up from reference TRBV25-1 and TRBJ1-1): EADIYQTPRYLVIGTGKKITLECSQTMGHDKMYWYQQDPGMELHLIHYSYGVNSTEKGDLSSESTVSRIRTEHFPLTLESARPSHTSQYLCASTPVGSTEAFFGQGTRLTVV.

This clone was observed a few times. V is TRBV9 and J is TRBJ2-1; perhaps TRBD2 as D (6 bases). The V gene's germline CDR1 is SGDLS and CDR2 YYNGEE. V was shortened by 2 bases and J by 4 bases, with 13 bases between the two germline ends. The CDR3 is 15 amino acids. In nucleotides, the CDR3 is TGTGCCAGCAGCGTCATCGGAGGGCCTTACAATGAGCAGTTCTTC. Translation: CASSVIGGPYNEQFF. The complete variable domain, with remaining parts taken from reference TRBV9 and TRBJ2-1, reads DSGVTQTPKHLITATGQRVTLRCSPRSGDLSVYWYQQSLDQGLQFLIQYYNGEERAKGNILERFSAQQFPDLHSELNLSSLELGDSALYFCASSVIGGPYNEQFFGPGTRLTVL.

Only a few counts were recorded for this clone. V gene TRBV27 combines with J gene TRBJ2-7, with 7 bases lining up with TRBD2. The CDR3 covers 14 residues. V shed 6 bases and J 3 bases; nucleotides not matched to a gene: 8. Per the germline V gene, CDR1 is MNHEY and CDR2 is SMNVEV (reference sequence). The CDR3 region is CASRIAGFGYEQYF. CDR3 bases: TGTGCCAGCAGGATAGCGGGTTTCGGCTACGAGCAGTACTTC.

The V and J genes are TRBV2 and TRBJ2-1; 9 bases match TRBD2. The CDR3 contains 15 residues. V shed 6 bases and J 8 bases; nucleotides not matched to a gene: 11. Germline CDR1 SNHLY, CDR2 FYNNEI. The CDR3 DNA reads as TGTGCCAGCAGGATCCCTAGCGGGAATATGGATGAGCAGTTCTTC. Protein: CASRIPSGNMDEQFF. Drawing the rest from reference TRBV2 and TRBJ2-1, the complete variable domain is EPEVTQTPSHQVTQMGQEVILRCVPISNHLYFYWYRQILGQKVEFLVSFYNNEISEKSEIFDDQFSVERPDGSNFTLKIRSTKLEDSAMYFCASRIPSGNMDEQFFGPGTRLTVL.

The V call is TRBV28, the J call TRBJ2-4; 10 bases are a match to TRBD2. Trimming at V came to 6 bases and at J to 7 bases, leaving 12 bases not matched to a gene. The CDR3 length is 16 residues. Germline lookup yields CDR1 MDHEN and CDR2 SYDVKM. The CDR3 loop reads CASSPGLAVGGNIQYF. The CDR3 nucleotides read TGTGCCAGCAGCCCTGGACTAGCGGTGGGTGGGAACATTCAGTACTTC.